The entry that follows covers one T cell receptor (beta chain) sequence. The antigen is not known. A junction boundary mismatches the germline segment, possibly from a read error. These data are taken from a study of tumor-infiltrating lymphocytes in primary liver carcinoma. The wider study: Patients were both men and women, whose ages ran from 30 to 69 years. Study-wide results and limits: Roughly 8-25% of top clones, and no more, occurred in all five tumor regions. Compared with blood, tumor repertoires held significantly more in their top 250 clones.

Germline V CDR1 and CDR2: MDHEN, SYDVKM. The CDR3 has 18 amino acids. For each extraction, RNA and DNA were obtained together from about 21-30 mg of unsorted bulk tissue. None of the patients had received treatment, and all had chronic HBV infection. A constant-region primer served to make TCR beta cDNA from approximately 490 ng total RNA. TCR beta libraries came from three nested multiplex PCR rounds using slightly modified ARM-PCR. The study ran its first two PCR rounds for around 10 cycles each, using TRBV1-TRBV30 forward primers and a C-beta reverse primer. One entry per CDR3 protein, called by TCRdb with MiXCR from the multiplex PCR reads. The table includes approximately 190,000 distinct CDR3 sequences, around 81% detected once.

Sequencing used tumor tissue from primary liver carcinoma. V gene TRBV28 combines with J gene TRBJ1-6, with D tentatively TRBD1 (6 bases). The sequence was collected from a man in his forties with primary liver carcinoma and hepatitis B virus infection. DNA for the CDR3: TGTGCCAGTCAACCAGGGACTGGGGGCGAGATGGAGAATTCACCCCCCCACTTT. Amino acid sequence: CASQPGTGGEMENSPPHF. Full variable domain (missing parts from reference TRBV28 and TRBJ1-6): DVKVTQSSRYLVKRTGEKVFLECVQDMDHENMFWYRQDPGLGLRLIYFSYDVKMKEKGDIPEGYSVSREKKERFSLILESASTNQTSMYLCASQPGTGGEMENSPPHFGNGTRLTVT.